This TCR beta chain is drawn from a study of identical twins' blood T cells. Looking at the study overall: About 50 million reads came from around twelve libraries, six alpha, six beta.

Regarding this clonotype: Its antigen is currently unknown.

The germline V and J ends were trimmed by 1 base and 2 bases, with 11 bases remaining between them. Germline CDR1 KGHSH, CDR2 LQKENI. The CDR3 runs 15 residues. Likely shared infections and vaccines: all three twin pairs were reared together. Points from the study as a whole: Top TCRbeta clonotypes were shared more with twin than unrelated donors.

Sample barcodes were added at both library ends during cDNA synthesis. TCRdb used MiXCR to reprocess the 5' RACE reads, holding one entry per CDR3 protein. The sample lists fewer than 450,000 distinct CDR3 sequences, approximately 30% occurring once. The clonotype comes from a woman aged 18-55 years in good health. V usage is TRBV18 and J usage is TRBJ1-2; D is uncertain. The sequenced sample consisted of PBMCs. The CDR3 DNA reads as TGTGCCAGCTCACCACGATATGGGAGGAACTATGGCTACACCTTC. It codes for CASSPRYGRNYGYTF.